This T cell receptor (beta chain) originates from a study of T cells in Graves' hyperthyroidism and ophthalmopathy. RNA transcripts gave rise to amplified TCR beta CDR3 regions. The primer set for the first-round RT-PCR of the TCR CDR3 was HTBI. TCRdb fed the multiplex PCR reads into MiXCR, producing one record per CDR3 protein. The data contain some 400,000 distinct CDR3 sequences, approximately 19% of them singletons. A word on this clonotype: This could be a read error, since a much larger clone is one nucleotide away.

Trimming pared 10 bases from V and 5 bases from J, leaving 17 bases between. Germline loops: CDR1 MDHEN, CDR2 SYDVKM. The CDR3 spans 13 residues. The rearrangement joins TRBV28 to TRBJ1-1, with TRBD1 as a possible D gene (5 bases). The clonotype originates from a woman between 18 and 29 years old with Graves' hyperthyroidism. The specimen sequenced was blood. Here the CDR3 DNA reads TGTGCCATCCAATTCCCAGAGGGGACTGAAGCTTTCTTT. This encodes CAIQFPEGTEAFF.